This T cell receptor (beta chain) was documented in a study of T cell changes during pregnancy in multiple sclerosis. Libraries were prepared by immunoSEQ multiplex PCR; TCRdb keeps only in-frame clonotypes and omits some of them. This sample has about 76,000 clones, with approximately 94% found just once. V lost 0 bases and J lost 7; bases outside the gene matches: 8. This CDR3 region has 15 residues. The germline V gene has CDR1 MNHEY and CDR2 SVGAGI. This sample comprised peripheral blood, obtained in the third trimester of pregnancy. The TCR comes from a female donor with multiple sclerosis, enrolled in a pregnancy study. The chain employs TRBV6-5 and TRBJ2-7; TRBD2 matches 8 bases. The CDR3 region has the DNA TGTGCCAGCAGTTACTCTCCAGCGGGGGATAAAGAGCAGTACTTC. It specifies CASSYSPAGDKEQYF.